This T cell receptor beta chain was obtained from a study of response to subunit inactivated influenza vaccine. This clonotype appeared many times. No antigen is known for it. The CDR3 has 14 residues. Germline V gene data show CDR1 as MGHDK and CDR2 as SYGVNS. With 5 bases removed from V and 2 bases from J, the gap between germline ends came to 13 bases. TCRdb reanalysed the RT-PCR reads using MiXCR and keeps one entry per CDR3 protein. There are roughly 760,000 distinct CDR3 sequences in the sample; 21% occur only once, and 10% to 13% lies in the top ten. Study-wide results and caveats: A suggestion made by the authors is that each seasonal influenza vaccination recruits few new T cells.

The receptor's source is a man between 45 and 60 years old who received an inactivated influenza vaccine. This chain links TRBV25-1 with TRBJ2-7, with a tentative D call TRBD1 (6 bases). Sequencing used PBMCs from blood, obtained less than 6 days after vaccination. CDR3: CASSQETGAYEQYF. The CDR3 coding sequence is TGTGCCAGCAGTCAGGAGACAGGAGCCTACGAGCAGTACTTC.